Listed here is a single T cell receptor (beta chain). Antigen: not known. This sample stems from a study of PD-1 blockade in classical Hodgkin lymphoma. This table comes from immunoSEQ multiplex PCR, and its TCRdb copy is limited to in-frame clones, with some not included. The sample records some 25,000 clones, 85% to 90% being singletons. CDR3 size: 20 residues. Losses at the gene ends were 5 bases for V and 5 bases for J; bases not matched to a gene: 16. CDR1 and CDR2 (germline): MGHRA, YSYEKL. General study findings and limits: Similar baseline diversity was found in complete responders and newly diagnosed patients. TCR diversity in CD4+, not CD8+, cells rose significantly by C4D1. Before treatment, TCR diversity in newly diagnosed patients was reportedly lower than in healthy donors.

After autologous stem cell transplantation all patients relapsed, and prior brentuximab vedotin exposure differed between cohorts. After PBMCs were thawed, their CD8+ T cells were isolated by magnetic negative selection. Sequences were derived from CD8+ T cells from blood, sampled at baseline. The sequence came from a human donor with classical Hodgkin lymphoma. The V and J genes are TRBV4-1 and TRBJ2-1, with 15 bases lining up with TRBD2. The DNA for the CDR3 is TGCGCCAGCAGCTCAGGAATCGGACTAGCGGGAGGGCCATTCGACAATGAGCAGTTCTTC. Translated: CASSSGIGLAGGPFDNEQFF.